Below are 4 T cell receptor beta chains sequenced from a single sample in a study of blood T cell repertoires in COVID-19. Only in-frame clones appear in the TCRdb table, and some are missing; sequencing was by immunoSEQ multiplex PCR. The data show 150,000 to 200,000 clones, 70% to 85% seen once. Specimen: PBMCs or T cells enriched from blood (not recorded which). The receptors shown here come from a man aged 50 to 59 who had recovered from COVID-19.

The chain is built from TRBV7-3 and TRBJ1-2; D is possibly TRBD1 (6 bases). V lost 5 bases and J 6 bases, leaving 19 bases between the germline ends. The CDR3 extends over 15 amino acids. Germline V gives CDR1 SGHTA, CDR2 FQGTGA. The CDR3 sequence: CASSLQGQEFDGYTF. Written as DNA, the CDR3 is TGTGCCAGCAGCCTTCAGGGGCAGGAGTTCGATGGCTACACCTTC.

This chain links TRBV10-3 with TRBJ1-3, with 7 bases fitting TRBD1. The CDR3 is 15 residues long. The V segment lost 7 bases and the J segment 0 bases; nucleotides outside the gene matches: 6. Germline V gene lookup returns CDR1 ENHRY and CDR2 SYGVKD. Here the CDR3 DNA reads TGTGCCATCAAAGGACAGGACGTCTCTGGAAACACCATATATTTT. Translation: CAIKGQDVSGNTIYF.

The CDR3 DNA sequence: TGTGCCAGCAGCCAAGTTCTGGGGGCGTCTGGAAACACCATATATTTT. It yields the protein CASSQVLGASGNTIYF. The chain has TRBV3-1 (or the pseudogene TRBV3-2) and TRBJ1-3; a possible D gene is TRBD1 (6 bases). V lost 1 base, J lost 1 base, and 11 bases lay in between. The CDR3 is 16 residues long. From germline, CDR1 is LGHDT and CDR2 YNNKEL (reference sequence).

The chain uses TRBV5-4 and TRBJ2-1; 14 nucleotides align to TRBD2. Unmatched junction bases numbered 8, after V lost 5 bases and J lost 1 base. The CDR3 contains 18 residues. Germline V gene sequence: CDR1 SGHNT, CDR2 YYREEE (reference sequence). The CDR3 region is CASRSRTSGGRSYNEQFF. The CDR3 coding sequence is TGTGCCAGCAGGTCCCGGACTAGCGGGGGGAGGTCCTACAATGAGCAGTTCTTC.